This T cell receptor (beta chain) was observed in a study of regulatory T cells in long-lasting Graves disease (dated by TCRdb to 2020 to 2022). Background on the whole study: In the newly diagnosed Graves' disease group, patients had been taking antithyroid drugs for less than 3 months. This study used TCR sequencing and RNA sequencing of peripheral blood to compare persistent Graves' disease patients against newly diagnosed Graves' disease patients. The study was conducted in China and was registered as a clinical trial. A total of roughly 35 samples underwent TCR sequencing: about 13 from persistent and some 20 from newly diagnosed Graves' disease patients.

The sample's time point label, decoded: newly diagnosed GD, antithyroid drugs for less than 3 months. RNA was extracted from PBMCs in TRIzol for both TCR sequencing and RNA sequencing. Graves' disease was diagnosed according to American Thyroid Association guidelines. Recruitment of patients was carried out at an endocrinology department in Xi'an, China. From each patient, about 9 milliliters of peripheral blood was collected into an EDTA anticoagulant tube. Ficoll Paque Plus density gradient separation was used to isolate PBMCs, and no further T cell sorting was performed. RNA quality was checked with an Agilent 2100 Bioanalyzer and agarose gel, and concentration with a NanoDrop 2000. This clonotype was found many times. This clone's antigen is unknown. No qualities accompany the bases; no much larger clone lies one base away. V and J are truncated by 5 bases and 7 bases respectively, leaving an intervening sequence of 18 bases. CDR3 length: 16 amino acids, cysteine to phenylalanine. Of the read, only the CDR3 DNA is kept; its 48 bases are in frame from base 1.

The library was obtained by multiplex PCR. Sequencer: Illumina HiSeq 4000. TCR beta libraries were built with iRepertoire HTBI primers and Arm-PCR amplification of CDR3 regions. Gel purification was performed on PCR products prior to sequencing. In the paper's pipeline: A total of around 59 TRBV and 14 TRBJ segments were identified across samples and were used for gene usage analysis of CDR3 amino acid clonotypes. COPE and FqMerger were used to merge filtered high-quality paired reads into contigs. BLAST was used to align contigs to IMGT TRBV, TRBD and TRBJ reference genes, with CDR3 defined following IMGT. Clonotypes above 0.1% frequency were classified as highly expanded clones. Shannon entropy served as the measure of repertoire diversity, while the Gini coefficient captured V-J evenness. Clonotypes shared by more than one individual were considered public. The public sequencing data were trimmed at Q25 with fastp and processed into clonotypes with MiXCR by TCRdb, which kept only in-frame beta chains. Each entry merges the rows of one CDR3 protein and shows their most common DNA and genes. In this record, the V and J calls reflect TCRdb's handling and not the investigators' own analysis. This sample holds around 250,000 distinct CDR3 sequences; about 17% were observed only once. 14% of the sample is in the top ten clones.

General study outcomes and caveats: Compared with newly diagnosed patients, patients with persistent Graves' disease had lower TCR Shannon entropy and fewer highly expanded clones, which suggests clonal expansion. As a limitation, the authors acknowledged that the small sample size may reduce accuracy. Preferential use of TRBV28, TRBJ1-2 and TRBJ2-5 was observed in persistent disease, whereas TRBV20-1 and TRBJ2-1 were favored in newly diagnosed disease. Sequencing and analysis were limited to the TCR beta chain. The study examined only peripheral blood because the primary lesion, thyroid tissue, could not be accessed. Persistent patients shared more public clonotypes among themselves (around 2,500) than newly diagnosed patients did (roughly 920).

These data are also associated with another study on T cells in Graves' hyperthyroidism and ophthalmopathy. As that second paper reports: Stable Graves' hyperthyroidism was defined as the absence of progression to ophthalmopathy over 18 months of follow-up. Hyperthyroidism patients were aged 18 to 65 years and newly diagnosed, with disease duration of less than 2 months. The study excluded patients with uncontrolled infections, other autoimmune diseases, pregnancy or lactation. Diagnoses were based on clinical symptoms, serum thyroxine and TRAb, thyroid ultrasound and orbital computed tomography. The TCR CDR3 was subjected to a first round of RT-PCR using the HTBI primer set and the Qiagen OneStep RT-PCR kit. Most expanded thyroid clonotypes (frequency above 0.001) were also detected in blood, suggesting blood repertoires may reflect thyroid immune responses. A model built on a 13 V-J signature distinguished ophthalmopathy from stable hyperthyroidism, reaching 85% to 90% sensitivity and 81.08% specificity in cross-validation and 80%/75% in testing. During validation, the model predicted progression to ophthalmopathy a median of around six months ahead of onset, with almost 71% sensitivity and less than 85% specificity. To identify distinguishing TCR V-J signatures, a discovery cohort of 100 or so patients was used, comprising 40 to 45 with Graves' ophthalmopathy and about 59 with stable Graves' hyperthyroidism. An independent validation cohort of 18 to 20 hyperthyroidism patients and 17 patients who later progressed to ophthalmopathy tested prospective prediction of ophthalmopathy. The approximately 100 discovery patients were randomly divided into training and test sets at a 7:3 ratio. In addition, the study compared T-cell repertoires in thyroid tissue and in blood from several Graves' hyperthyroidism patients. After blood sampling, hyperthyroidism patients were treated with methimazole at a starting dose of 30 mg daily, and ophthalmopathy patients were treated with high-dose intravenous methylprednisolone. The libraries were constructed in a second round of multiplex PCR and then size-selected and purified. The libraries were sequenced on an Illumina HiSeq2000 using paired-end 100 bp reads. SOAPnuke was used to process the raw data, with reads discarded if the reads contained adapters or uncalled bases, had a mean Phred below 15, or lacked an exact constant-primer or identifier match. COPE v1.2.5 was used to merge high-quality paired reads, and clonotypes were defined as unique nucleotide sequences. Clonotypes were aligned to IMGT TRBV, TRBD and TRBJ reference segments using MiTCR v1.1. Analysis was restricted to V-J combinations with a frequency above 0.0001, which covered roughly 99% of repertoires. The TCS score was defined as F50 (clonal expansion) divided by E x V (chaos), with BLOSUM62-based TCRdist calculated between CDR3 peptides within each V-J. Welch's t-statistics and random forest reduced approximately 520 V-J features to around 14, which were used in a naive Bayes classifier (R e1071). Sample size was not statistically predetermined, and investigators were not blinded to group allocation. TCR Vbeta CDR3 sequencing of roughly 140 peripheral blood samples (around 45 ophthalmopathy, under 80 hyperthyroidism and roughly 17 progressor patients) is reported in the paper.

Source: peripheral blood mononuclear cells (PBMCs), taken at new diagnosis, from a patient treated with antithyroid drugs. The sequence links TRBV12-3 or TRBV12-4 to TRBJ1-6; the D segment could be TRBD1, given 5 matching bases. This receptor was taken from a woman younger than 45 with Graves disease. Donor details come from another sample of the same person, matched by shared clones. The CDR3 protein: CASSAAGIWGNSPLHF. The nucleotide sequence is TGTGCCAGCAGTGCTGCAGGGATTTGGGGCAATTCACCCCTCCACTTT.